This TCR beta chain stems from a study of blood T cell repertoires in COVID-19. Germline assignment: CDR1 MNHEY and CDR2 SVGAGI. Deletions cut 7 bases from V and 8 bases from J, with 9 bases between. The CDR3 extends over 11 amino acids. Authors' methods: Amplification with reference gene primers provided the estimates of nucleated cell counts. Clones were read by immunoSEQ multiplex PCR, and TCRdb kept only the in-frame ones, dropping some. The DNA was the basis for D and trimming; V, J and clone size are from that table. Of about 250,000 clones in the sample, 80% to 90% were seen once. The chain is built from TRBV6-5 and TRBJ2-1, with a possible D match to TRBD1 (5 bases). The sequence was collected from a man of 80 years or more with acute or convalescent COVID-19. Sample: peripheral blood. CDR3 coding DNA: TGTGCCAGCACAGGGTTCGATGAGCAGTTCTTC. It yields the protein CASTGFDEQFF.